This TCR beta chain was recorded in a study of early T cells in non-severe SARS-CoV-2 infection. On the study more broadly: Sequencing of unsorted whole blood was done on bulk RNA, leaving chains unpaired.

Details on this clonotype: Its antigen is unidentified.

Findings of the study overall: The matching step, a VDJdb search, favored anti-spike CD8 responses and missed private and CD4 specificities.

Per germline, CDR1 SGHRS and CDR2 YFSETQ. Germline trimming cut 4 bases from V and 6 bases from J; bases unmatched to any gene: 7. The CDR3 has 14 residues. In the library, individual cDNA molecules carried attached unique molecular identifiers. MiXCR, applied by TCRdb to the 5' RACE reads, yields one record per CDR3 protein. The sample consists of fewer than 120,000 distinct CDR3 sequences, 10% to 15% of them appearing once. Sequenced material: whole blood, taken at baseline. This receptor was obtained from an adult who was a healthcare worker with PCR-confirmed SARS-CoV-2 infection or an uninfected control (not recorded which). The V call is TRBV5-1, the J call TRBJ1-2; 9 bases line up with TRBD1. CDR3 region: CASSRTGDANGYTF. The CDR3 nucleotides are TGCGCCAGCAGCCGGACAGGGGACGCGAATGGCTACACCTTC.